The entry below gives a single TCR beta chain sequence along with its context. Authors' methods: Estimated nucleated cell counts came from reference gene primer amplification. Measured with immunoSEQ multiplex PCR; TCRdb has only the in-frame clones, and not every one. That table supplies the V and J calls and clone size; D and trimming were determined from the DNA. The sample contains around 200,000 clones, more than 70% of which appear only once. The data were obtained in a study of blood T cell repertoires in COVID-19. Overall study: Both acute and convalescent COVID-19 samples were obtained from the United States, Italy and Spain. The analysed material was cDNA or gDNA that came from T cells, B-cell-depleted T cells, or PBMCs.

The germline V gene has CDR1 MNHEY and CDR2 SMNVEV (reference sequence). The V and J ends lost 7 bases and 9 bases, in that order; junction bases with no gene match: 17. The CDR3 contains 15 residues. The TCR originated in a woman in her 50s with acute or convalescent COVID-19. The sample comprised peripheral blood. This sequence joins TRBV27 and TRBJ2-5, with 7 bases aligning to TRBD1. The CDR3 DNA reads TGTGCCAGCAAACGGGTGACAGGGTGGGGAAATGCCCAGTACTTC. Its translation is CASKRVTGWGNAQYF.